This T cell receptor (beta chain) came from a study of regulatory T cells in long-lasting Graves disease. In building TCR beta libraries, iRepertoire HTBI primers were used together with Arm-PCR of CDR3 regions. TCRdb re-analysed the multiplex PCR reads in MiXCR, keeping a single row per CDR3 protein. The sample contains under 800,000 distinct CDR3 sequences, roughly 15% of which appear only once. The study's findings and limits: Thyroid tissue was not sampled; only peripheral blood was. With persistent disease, TRBV28, TRBJ1-2 and TRBJ2-5 were the favored segments. Those with persistent disease had in common more public clonotypes (about 3,000) than new patients (approximately 990).

The V gene lost 4 bases and the J gene lost 1 base, with 18 bases spanning the gap. The CDR3 length is 17 residues. Germline V gene lookup returns CDR1 MDHEN and CDR2 SYDVKM. The time point: newly diagnosed GD, antithyroid drugs for less than 3 months. TCR sequences were obtained from RNA taken from PBMCs. This clonotype was picked up a small number of times. Its antigen is currently unknown. These data are also associated with another study on T cells in Graves' hyperthyroidism and ophthalmopathy.

The chain is built from TRBV28 and TRBJ2-3; D is uncertain. This clonotype was sampled from a young woman with Graves disease. Sequences were derived from peripheral blood mononuclear cells (PBMCs), sampled at new diagnosis, from a patient treated with antithyroid drugs. The CDR3: CASSSSGEVVGTDTQYF. The CDR3 coding sequence is TGTGCCAGCAGTTCCTCGGGTGAAGTGGTTGGCACAGATACGCAGTATTTT.